This TCR beta chain was retrieved from a study of T-cell memory formation after mild COVID-19. As for this clonotype: What it binds is not known.

Germline assignment: CDR1 MNHEY and CDR2 SVGEGT. The CDR3 length is 12 residues. V lost 7 bases and J 6 bases, leaving 12 bases between the germline ends. Study-level findings and limits: Confirmation of SARS-CoV-2 specificity was lacking for second-wave clones peaking day 37. Clones contracting day 15 to 85 were balanced CD4/CD8; later expanders leaned CD4+.

cDNA libraries for TCR alpha and TCR beta, carrying sample barcodes and UMIs, came from 5'RACE with constant-segment primers. TCRdb analysed the 5' RACE reads with MiXCR anew, one entry per CDR3 protein. The sample has about 410,000 distinct CDR3 sequences, roughly 17% seen once. V gene TRBV6-2 or TRBV6-3 combines with J gene TRBJ1-2; D unresolved. Sequencing was done on a sample of PBMCs or a T cell subset sorted from them (not recorded which). This clonotype was sampled from a man younger than 30 who had mild COVID-19 (a few samples of this study predate the infection). Cell type and time point are not known. This CDR3 is CASTRHRDGYTF. The DNA for the CDR3 is TGTGCCAGCACTAGACATCGAGATGGCTACACCTTC.